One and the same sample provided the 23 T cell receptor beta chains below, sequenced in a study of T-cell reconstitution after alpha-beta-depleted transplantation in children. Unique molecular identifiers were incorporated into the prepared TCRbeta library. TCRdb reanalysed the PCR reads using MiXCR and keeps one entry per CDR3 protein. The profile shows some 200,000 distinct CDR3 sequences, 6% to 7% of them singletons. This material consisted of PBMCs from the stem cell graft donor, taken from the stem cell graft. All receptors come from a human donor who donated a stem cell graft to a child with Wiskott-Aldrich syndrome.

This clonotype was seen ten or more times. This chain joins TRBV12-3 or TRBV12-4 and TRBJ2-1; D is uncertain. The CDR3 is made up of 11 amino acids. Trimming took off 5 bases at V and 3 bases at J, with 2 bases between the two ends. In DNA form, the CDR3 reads TGTGCCAGCAGTGTCTACAATGAGCAGTTCTTC. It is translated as CASSVYNEQFF.

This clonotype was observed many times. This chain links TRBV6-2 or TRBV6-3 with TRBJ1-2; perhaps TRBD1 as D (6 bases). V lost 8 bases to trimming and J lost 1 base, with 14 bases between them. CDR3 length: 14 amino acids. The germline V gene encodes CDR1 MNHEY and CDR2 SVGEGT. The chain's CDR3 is CASLRTALNYGYTF. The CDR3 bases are TGTGCCAGCCTAAGGACAGCACTTAACTATGGCTACACCTTC.

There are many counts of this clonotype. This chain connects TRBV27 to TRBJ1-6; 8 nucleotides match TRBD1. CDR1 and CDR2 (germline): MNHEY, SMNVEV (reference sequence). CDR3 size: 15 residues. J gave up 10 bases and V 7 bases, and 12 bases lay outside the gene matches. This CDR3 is CASKKEDRVSSPLHF. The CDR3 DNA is TGTGCCAGCAAAAAGGAGGACAGGGTTAGCTCACCCCTCCACTTT.

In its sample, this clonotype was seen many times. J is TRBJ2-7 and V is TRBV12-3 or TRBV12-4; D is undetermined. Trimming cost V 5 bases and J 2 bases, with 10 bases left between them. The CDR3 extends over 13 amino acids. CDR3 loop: CASSRSPTYEQYF. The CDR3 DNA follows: TGTGCCAGCAGTCGGTCCCCAACCTACGAGCAGTACTTC.

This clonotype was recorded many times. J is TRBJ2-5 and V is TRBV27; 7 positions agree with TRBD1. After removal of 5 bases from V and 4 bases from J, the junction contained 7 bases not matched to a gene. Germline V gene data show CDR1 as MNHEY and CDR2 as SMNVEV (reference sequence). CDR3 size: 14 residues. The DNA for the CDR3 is TGTGCCAGCAGTGTCCAGGGGGTTGGAGAGACCCAGTACTTC. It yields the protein CASSVQGVGETQYF.

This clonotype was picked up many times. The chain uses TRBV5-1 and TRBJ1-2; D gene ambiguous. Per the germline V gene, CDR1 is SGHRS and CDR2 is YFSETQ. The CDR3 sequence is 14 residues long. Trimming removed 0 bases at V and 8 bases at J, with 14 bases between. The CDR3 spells CASSLDTDRPGYTF. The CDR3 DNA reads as TGCGCCAGCAGCTTGGATACGGACCGACCCGGCTACACCTTC. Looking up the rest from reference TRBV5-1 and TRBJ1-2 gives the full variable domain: KAGVTQTPRYLIKTRGQQVTLSCSPISGHRSVSWYQQTPGQGLQFLFEYFSETQRNKGNFPGRFSGRQFSNSRSEMNVSTLELGDSALYLCASSLDTDRPGYTFGSGTRLTVV.

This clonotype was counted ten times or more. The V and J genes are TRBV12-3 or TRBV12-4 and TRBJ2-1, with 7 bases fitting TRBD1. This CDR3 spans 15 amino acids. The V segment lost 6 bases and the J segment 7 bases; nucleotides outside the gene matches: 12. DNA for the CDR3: TGTGCCAGCAGATCCCAGGGGGTGGTAGGAAATGAGCAGTTCTTC. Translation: CASRSQGVVGNEQFF.

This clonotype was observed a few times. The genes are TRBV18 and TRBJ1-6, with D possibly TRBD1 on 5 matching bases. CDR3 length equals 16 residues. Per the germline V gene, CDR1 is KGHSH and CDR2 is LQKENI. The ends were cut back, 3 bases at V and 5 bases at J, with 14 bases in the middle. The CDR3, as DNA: TGTGCCAGCTCACCCCGAGAGACAGCTCATAATTCACCCCTCCACTTT. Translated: CASSPRETAHNSPLHF.

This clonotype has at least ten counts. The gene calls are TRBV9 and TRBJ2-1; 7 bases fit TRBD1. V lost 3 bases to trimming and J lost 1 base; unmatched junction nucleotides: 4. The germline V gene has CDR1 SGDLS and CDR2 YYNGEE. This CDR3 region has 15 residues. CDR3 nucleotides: TGTGCCAGCAGCGCTACGGGACAGTCCTACAATGAGCAGTTCTTC. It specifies CASSATGQSYNEQFF. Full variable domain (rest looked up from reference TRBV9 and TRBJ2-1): DSGVTQTPKHLITATGQRVTLRCSPRSGDLSVYWYQQSLDQGLQFLIQYYNGEERAKGNILERFSAQQFPDLHSELNLSSLELGDSALYFCASSATGQSYNEQFFGPGTRLTVL.

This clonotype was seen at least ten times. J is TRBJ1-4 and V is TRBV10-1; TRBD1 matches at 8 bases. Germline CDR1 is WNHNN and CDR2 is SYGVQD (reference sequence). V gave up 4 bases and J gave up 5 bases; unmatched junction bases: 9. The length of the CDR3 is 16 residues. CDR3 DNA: TGCGCCAGCAGTGCGGGACAGGACGGAGTAAATGAAAAACTGTTTTTT. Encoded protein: CASSAGQDGVNEKLFF.

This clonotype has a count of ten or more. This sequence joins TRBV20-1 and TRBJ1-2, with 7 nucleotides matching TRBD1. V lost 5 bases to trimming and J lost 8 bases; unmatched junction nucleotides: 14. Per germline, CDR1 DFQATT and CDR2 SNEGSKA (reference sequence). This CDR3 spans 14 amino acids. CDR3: CSALLQGVRWGYTF. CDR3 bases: TGCAGTGCTCTTCTCCAGGGGGTCAGGTGGGGCTACACCTTC.

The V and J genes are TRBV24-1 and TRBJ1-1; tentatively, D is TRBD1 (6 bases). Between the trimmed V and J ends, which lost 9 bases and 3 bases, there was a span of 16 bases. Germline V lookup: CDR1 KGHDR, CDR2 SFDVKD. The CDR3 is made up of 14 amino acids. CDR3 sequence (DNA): TGTGCCACCTCAACAGGGAAGTGGGACACTGAAGCTTTCTTT. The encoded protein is CATSTGKWDTEAFF.

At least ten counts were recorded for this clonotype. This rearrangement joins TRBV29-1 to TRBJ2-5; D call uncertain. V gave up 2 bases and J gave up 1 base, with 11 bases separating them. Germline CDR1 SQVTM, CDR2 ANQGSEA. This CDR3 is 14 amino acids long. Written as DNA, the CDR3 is TGCAGCGTTGAATTTTGCCAGATCCAAGAGACCCAGTACTTC. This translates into CSVEFCQIQETQYF.

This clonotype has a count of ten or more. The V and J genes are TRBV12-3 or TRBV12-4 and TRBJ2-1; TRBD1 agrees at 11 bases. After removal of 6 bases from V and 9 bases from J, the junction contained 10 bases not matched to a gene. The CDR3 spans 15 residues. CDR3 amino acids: CASRPGQGVYSEQFF. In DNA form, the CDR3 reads TGTGCCAGCAGACCGGGACAGGGGGTATATAGTGAGCAGTTCTTC.

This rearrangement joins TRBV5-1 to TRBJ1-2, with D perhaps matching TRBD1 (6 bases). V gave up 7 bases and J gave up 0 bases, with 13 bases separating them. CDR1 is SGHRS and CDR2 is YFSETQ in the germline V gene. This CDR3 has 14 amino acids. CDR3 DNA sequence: TGCGCCAGCTTCCAGGGGCCCGCTAACTATGGCTACACCTTC. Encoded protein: CASFQGPANYGYTF.

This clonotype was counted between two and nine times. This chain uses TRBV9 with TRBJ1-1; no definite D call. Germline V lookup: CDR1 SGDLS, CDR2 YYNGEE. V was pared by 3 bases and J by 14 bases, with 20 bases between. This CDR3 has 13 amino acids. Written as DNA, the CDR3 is TGTGCCAGCAGCGCTTACTTGACCTCCGTAACCTTCTTT. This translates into CASSAYLTSVTFF.

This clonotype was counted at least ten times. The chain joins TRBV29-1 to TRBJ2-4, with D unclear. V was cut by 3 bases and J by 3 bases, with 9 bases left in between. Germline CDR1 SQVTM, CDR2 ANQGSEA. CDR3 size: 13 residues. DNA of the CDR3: TGCAGCGTTGAGGGCAGCCTCAAAAACATTCAGTACTTC. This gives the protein CSVEGSLKNIQYF. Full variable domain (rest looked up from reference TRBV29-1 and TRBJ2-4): SAVISQKPSRDICQRGTSLTIQCQVDSQVTMMFWYRQQPGQSLTLIATANQGSEATYESGFVIDKFPISRPNLTFSTLTVSNMSPEDSSIYLCSVEGSLKNIQYFGAGTRLSVL.

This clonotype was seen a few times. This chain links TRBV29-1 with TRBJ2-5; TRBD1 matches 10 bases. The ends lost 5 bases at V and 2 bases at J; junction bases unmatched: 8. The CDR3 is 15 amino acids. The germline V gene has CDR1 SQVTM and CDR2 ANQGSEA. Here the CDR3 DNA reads TGCAGCGTTTTGTCCGGGACAGGGGCGCAAGAGACCCAGTACTTC. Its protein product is CSVLSGTGAQETQYF.

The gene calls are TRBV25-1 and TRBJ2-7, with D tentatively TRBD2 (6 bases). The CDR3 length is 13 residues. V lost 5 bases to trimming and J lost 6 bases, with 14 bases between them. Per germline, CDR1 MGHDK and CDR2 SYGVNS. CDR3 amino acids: CASSSGWRGEQYF. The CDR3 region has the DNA TGTGCCAGCAGTTCCGGGTGGCGGGGCGAGCAGTACTTC.

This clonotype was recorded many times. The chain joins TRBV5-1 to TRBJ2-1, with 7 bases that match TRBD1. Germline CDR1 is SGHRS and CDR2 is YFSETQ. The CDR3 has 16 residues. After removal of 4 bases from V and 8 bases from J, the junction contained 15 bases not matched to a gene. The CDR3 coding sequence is TGCGCCAGCAGCCCGGACAGGTCCCCCCTTTACGATGAGCAGTTCTTC. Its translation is CASSPDRSPLYDEQFF.

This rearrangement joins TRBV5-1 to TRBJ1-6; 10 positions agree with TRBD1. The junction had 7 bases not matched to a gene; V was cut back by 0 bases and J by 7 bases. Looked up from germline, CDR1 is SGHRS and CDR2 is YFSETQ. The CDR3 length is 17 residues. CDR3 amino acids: CASSLAGTGEGNSPLHF. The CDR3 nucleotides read TGCGCCAGCAGCTTGGCCGGGACAGGGGAAGGCAATTCACCCCTCCACTTT.

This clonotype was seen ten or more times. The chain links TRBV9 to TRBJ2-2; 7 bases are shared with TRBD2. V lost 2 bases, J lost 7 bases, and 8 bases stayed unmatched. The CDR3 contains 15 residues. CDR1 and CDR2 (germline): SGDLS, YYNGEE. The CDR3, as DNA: TGTGCCAGCAGCGTTAAGCGGGAAAGTATCGGGGAGCTGTTTTTT. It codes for CASSVKRESIGELFF.

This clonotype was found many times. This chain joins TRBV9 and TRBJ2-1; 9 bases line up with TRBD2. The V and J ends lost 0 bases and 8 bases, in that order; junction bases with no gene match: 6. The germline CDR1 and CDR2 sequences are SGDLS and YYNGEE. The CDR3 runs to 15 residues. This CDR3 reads CASSVDAGGPDEQFF. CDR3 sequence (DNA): TGTGCCAGCAGCGTAGATGCGGGAGGGCCGGATGAGCAGTTCTTC.